Following are 5 T cell receptor beta chains from one sample sequenced in a study of cytomegalovirus exposure and HLA in healthy donors. The PCR had 60 Vbeta and 13 Jbeta primers. Profiled with immunoSEQ multiplex PCR; TCRdb holds only in-frame clones, not every one. The sample lists under 95,000 clones; roughly 80% were seen once. Specimen: PBMCs. The receptor source for this set is a male donor in good health and CMV-seronegative.

The sample holds one count of this clone. The CDR3 loop is CASSRREDPYNEQFF. The CDR3 nucleotides read TGTGCCAGCAGCCGAAGGGAGGACCCCTACAATGAGCAGTTCTTC. The rearrangement joins TRBV9 to TRBJ2-1; tentative D call: TRBD2 (6 bases). CDR3 length: 15 amino acids. Deletions cut 4 bases from V and 2 bases from J, with 13 bases between. In germline, CDR1 is SGDLS, CDR2 YYNGEE.

The chain joins TRBV10-3 to TRBJ1-1, with 7 positions matching TRBD1. With V trimmed by 4 bases and J by 8 bases, 10 bases remained unmatched. Germline assignment: CDR1 ENHRY and CDR2 SYGVKD. The CDR3 is 14 residues long. CDR3: CAISAGRGEVEAFF. CDR3 coding DNA: TGTGCCATCAGTGCGGGCAGGGGGGAAGTCGAAGCTTTCTTT.

This chain links TRBV4-2 with TRBJ2-1, with TRBD1 identical over 9 bases. J gave up 7 bases and V 0 bases, and 10 bases lay outside the gene matches. CDR1 LGHNA and CDR2 YNFKEQ come from the germline V gene. This CDR3 spans 17 amino acids. The CDR3, as DNA: TGTGCCAGCAGCCAAGATAAGCGACAGGGGGTAGGGAATGAGCAGTTCTTC. Residues: CASSQDKRQGVGNEQFF.

This rearrangement joins TRBV7-2 to TRBJ2-1; a possible D gene is TRBD1 (5 bases). Germline V lookup: CDR1 SGHTA, CDR2 FQGNSA. Deletions cut 3 bases from V and 2 bases from J, with 11 bases between. This CDR3 contains 15 residues. This CDR3 is CASSFKTVTYNEQFF. The CDR3 region has the DNA TGTGCCAGCAGCTTTAAGACAGTAACCTACAATGAGCAGTTCTTC.

The chain uses TRBV5-8 and TRBJ2-3, with TRBD1 identical over 7 bases. In germline, CDR1 is SGHTS, CDR2 YDEGEE. The V gene end was trimmed by 2 bases and the J gene end by 6 bases; junction bases not matched to a gene: 9. The CDR3 spans 15 residues. The CDR3 DNA reads as TGTGCCAGCAGCTTCCCGGGACAGAGCTCCGATACGCAGTATTTT. Its protein is CASSFPGQSSDTQYF.